This T cell receptor (beta chain) was found in a study of OX40 agonist ivuxolimab in advanced cancers. Background for the entire study: Ivuxolimab was a fully human IgG2 agonistic monoclonal antibody targeting the costimulatory receptor OX40 (CD134). Intravenous ivuxolimab was administered to patients every 2 weeks at six dose levels: 0.01, 0.1, 0.3, 1.5, 3 and 10 mg/kg. Of the roughly 50 dose-escalation patients, hepatocellular carcinoma was present in about 20, melanoma in approximately 15, renal cell carcinoma in 9 and head and neck cancer in 9. The dose-escalation cohort was about 86% male with a mean age of around 64 years, ranging from roughly 20 to 85. Prior anti-PD-1, anti-PD-L1 or anti-CTLA-4 therapy was permitted, and approximately 40% of dose-escalation patients had received checkpoint inhibitors. Three dose-escalation patients achieved partial responses, one with hepatocellular carcinoma and two with cutaneous melanoma. The point of sequencing TCRbeta in the periphery was to test whether ivuxolimab changed TCR sequence diversity and drove clonal T-cell expansion. The monotherapy dose-escalation portion (N ≈ 50 patients) of the phase I ivuxolimab trial is reported in the paper.

V is shortened by 1 base, J by 0 bases, and the region joining them spans 6 bases. The CDR3 spans 15 residues, from the cysteine through the phenylalanine. Only CDR3 DNA is held: 45 bases, read in frame from base 1. Taken from the germline V gene, the CDR1 and CDR2 loops are SGHVS and FNYEAQ. On this clone itself: It lacks a known antigen. No qualities accompany the bases; no much larger clone lies one base away.

Genomic DNA was isolated from the sorted cells so that the TCRbeta CDR3 region could be sequenced. TCRbeta CDR3 regions were sequenced using the immunoSEQ Assay. TCRdb re-hosts the immuneACCESS table, in-frame sequences only. Its copies lack some clones; in the studies checked, an unresolved V gene accounts for under half of them, and the cause for the rest is not known. In all, the sample holds around 39,000 clones, and approximately 78% of those were seen once. Under 2% of the sample lies in the top ten. What the work shows at the level of the full study, not this receptor alone: Partial responders in the 0.1-3.0 mg/kg groups had among the lowest normalized peripheral clonal expansion, especially among CD8+ T cells. At doses of 0.1 to 3.0 mg/kg, clonal expansion of both CD4+ and CD8+ blood T cells was observed from baseline to week 6. Low levels of normalized T-cell clonal expansion were also seen in some patients who did not respond. After ivuxolimab, CD8+ T cells had more expanded clones than CD4+ T cells on average. Antigen specificity was not determined for the clonally expanded peripheral T cells.

Patients with a history of autoimmune disease or receiving systemic immunosuppression were excluded from the trial. In every dose cohort, peripheral blood was drawn for TCR sequencing at baseline, cycle 4 day 1, and cycle 7 day 1. Samples came from an open-label, multicenter, first-in-human phase I dose-escalation trial of ivuxolimab. The trial enrolled adults with locally advanced or metastatic head and neck squamous cell, hepatocellular, melanoma or renal cell carcinoma. Before TCR sequencing, CD4+ T cells and CD8+ T cells were sorted from peripheral blood as separate populations. The material was CD4+ or CD8+ T cells sorted from blood, obtained in a trial of the OX40 agonist ivuxolimab. This sequence uses TRBV7-6 and TRBJ1-4; too little of a D gene remains to name it. The sequence derives from an adult with an advanced solid tumor such as melanoma, head and neck, liver or kidney cancer. The CDR3 region has the sequence CASSLDGATNEKLFF. The DNA reads as follows: TGTGCCAGCAGCTTAGATGGGGCAACTAATGAAAAACTGTTTTTT.